This T cell receptor (beta chain) comes out of a study of blood T cell repertoires in COVID-19. About the research overall: Researchers got acute and convalescent COVID-19 samples from the United States, Italy and Spain. PBMCs, B-cell-depleted T cells, or T cells were the source of the cDNA or gDNA that made up the material.

The germline CDR1 and CDR2 sequences are LGHNA and YNFKEQ. The V gene lost 0 bases and the J gene lost 8 bases, with 10 bases spanning the gap. This CDR3 has 13 residues. Clones were sequenced by immunoSEQ multiplex PCR, and TCRdb holds only the in-frame ones, with some missing. The profile shows roughly 410,000 clones, around 92% of them singletons. The rearrangement uses TRBV4-2 and TRBJ1-2; D might be TRBD1 (5 bases). The TCR was taken from a man between 40 and 49 years old with acute or convalescent COVID-19. Material for sequencing was peripheral blood. CDR3 sequence: CASSQDGGYGYTF. For the CDR3, the DNA is TGTGCCAGCAGCCAAGATGGGGGGTACGGCTACACCTTC.